Below are 8 T cell receptor beta chains sequenced from a single sample in a study of blood T cell repertoires in COVID-19. Here immunoSEQ multiplex PCR was the method, and the copy in TCRdb shows in-frame clones only, minus some. The sample lists approximately 500,000 clones, 89% occurring once. The material sequenced was peripheral blood. These receptor sequences come from a man aged 18 to 29 with COVID-19, enrolled during active disease.

The chain carries TRBV5-1 and TRBJ2-5, with 12 positions matching TRBD2. The CDR3 covers 16 residues. V dropped 2 bases and J dropped 4; count of bases not matched to a gene: 6. Germline CDR1 is SGHRS and CDR2 is YFSETQ. This chain's CDR3 is CASSFLAGGPGETQYF. CDR3 DNA sequence: TGCGCCAGCAGCTTCCTAGCGGGAGGGCCGGGAGAGACCCAGTACTTC.

The V gene is TRBV10-3, the J gene TRBJ2-7; perhaps TRBD1 as D (5 bases). This CDR3 has 13 residues. Trimming took 6 bases from V and 4 from J, leaving 13 bases between them. The germline CDR1 and CDR2 sequences are ENHRY and SYGVKD. The CDR3 region is CAIRGAITYEQYF. CDR3 coding DNA: TGTGCCATCAGAGGGGCAATAACGTACGAGCAGTACTTC.

This sequence joins TRBV12-3 or TRBV12-4 and TRBJ1-5, with D possibly TRBD1 on 5 matching bases. Trimming cost V 6 bases and J 8 bases, with 11 bases left between them. The CDR3 runs to 12 residues. Here the CDR3 reads CASRGFREPQHF. CDR3 DNA: TGTGCCAGCAGGGGGTTCAGGGAGCCCCAGCATTTT.

This chain links TRBV2 with TRBJ2-7, with 9 bases that match TRBD2. V shed 6 bases and J 4 bases; nucleotides not matched to a gene: 10. Germline CDR1 SNHLY, CDR2 FYNNEI. This CDR3 contains 15 residues. The CDR3 spells CASRLRAGGIYEQYF. The CDR3 region has the DNA TGTGCCAGCAGGCTCCGGGCGGGAGGGATTTACGAGCAGTACTTC.

This sequence joins TRBV5-1 and TRBJ2-1, with 10 bases lining up with TRBD2. CDR3 length: 16 amino acids. V shed 0 bases and J 4 bases; nucleotides not matched to a gene: 4. Germline values: CDR1 SGHRS, CDR2 YFSETQ. CDR3 in amino acids: CASSLASGSPYNEQFF. The CDR3 region has the DNA TGCGCCAGCAGCTTGGCTAGCGGGAGTCCATACAATGAGCAGTTCTTC.

The J gene is TRBJ1-2, the V gene TRBV30; D might be TRBD1 (6 bases). Germline assignment: CDR1 GTSNPN and CDR2 SVGIG (reference sequence). The CDR3 is 17 amino acids. Trimming left V 0 bases short and J 4 bases short, with 21 bases between. The CDR3 region is CAWSVTVVDRRGYGYTF. CDR3 in DNA: TGTGCCTGGAGTGTTACGGTTGTGGACAGACGCGGCTATGGCTACACCTTC.

The chain combines TRBV10-2 with TRBJ2-5, with D perhaps matching TRBD2 (6 bases). Trimming removed 4 bases at V and 6 bases at J, with 12 bases between. This CDR3 contains 13 residues. In germline, CDR1 is WSHSY, CDR2 SAAADI. The CDR3 reads CASSAGGIKTQYF. The CDR3, as DNA: TGCGCCAGCAGTGCGGGCGGGATTAAGACCCAGTACTTC.

The CDR3 DNA reads TGTGCCATCTCGCGGGGAGGGGATAACTATGGCTACACCTTC. It translates to CAISRGGDNYGYTF. The chain recombines TRBV10-3 with TRBJ1-2; TRBD1 might be the D (5 bases). Trimming removed 8 bases at V and 1 base at J, with 14 bases between. Germline CDR1 ENHRY, CDR2 SYGVKD. The CDR3 has 14 residues.